Given below is one TCR beta chain in context. This sample stems from a study of identical twins. V was trimmed by 8 bases and J by 5 bases, leaving 6 bases between them. CDR3 size: 11 residues. CDR1 and CDR2 (germline): SGHVS, FQNEAQ. TCRdb fed the 5' RACE reads into MiXCR, producing one record per CDR3 protein. Of some 730,000 distinct CDR3 sequences in the sample, 18% were seen once. The sample was also reused in another study, on T cells expressing NK-cell markers. From that paper: Sorted CD3+CD56+NKG2C+, CD3+CD56+NKG2C- and CD3+CD56-NKG2C+ T cells supplied TCR beta repertoires. A few donors' CD3+CD56-NKG2C+ cells were dominated by the same clonotypes. It was still unclear whether expanded NKG2C+ T cell clones were HCMV specific.

The clonotype originates from a woman aged 18 to 35 in good health. Input material: PBMCs. The chain has TRBV7-8 and TRBJ1-4; D gene unclear. The CDR3 nucleotides read TGTGCCAGCCAAGAAAATGAAAAACTGTTTTTT. It encodes CASQENEKLFF.